A single sample is the source of the 27 T cell receptor beta chains below, sequenced in a study of Ad26.COV2.S vaccination and SARS-CoV-2 variants. Profiled with immunoSEQ multiplex PCR; TCRdb holds only in-frame clones, not every one. The table lists roughly 320,000 clones, around 83% of them singletons. As for treatment: about 20 received Ad26.COV2.S at low or high dose, single or two shots; a few received placebo; per-sample allocation not given. Sample collection was performed on day 63 after the first vaccine or placebo injection. Sequenced material: peripheral blood, taken in a trial of Ad26.COV2.S vaccine versus placebo. All receptors come from a person aged 18-65 years who received the Ad26.COV2.S COVID-19 vaccine or a placebo.

The chain combines TRBV18 with TRBJ1-2, with D unresolved. CDR1 and CDR2 (germline): KGHSH, LQKENI. Trimming stripped 3 bases from V and 4 bases from J, with 12 bases between. This CDR3 spans 14 amino acids. The CDR3 is CASSPMRGSYGYTF. The CDR3 DNA follows: TGTGCCAGCTCACCGATGCGGGGTAGCTATGGCTACACCTTC.

This rearrangement joins TRBV5-4 to TRBJ2-7; maybe TRBD2 (7 bases). The germline gives CDR1 SGHNT, CDR2 YYREEE (reference sequence). The CDR3 runs 17 residues. V lost 4 bases and J 0 bases, leaving 20 bases between the germline ends. Here the CDR3 reads CASSPKGGGPSSYEQYF. The DNA of the CDR3 is TGTGCCAGCAGCCCGAAGGGAGGGGGGCCCAGCTCCTACGAGCAGTACTTC.

The chain recombines TRBV5-6 with TRBJ2-1; tentative D call: TRBD2 (6 bases). Trimming shortened V by 4 bases and J by 3 bases, and 20 bases separated the two germline ends. There are 17 residues in the CDR3. CDR1 and CDR2 from the germline V gene are SGHDT and YYEEEE. The CDR3 nucleotides are TGTGCCAGCAGCCACGTCGTATCACGGAGGGGCTACAATGAGCAGTTCTTC. Protein sequence: CASSHVVSRRGYNEQFF.

This chain joins TRBV18 and TRBJ1-3; D is perhaps TRBD1 (5 bases). CDR3 length equals 16 residues. Germline lookup yields CDR1 KGHSH and CDR2 LQKENI. Trimming shortened V by 3 bases and J by 0 bases, and 12 bases separated the two germline ends. In nucleotides, the CDR3 is TGTGCCAGCTCACCTCTAAGGACAAGCTCTGGAAACACCATATATTTT. Translation: CASSPLRTSSGNTIYF.

The V gene is TRBV10-2, the J gene TRBJ2-7; the match to TRBD1 covers 10 bases. J gave up 3 bases and V 6 bases, and 11 bases lay outside the gene matches. Germline CDR1 is WSHSY and CDR2 is SAAADI. The CDR3 covers 16 residues. CDR3 DNA sequence: TGCGCCAGCAGGGACAGGGGGGGCTGGTCCAGCTACGAGCAGTACTTC. It is translated as CASRDRGGWSSYEQYF.

In its sample, this clone was seen once. V is TRBV7-8 and J is TRBJ2-1; the match to TRBD2 covers 14 bases. J was trimmed by 9 bases and V by 4 bases; bases with no gene match: 8. The CDR3 runs 16 residues. CDR1 is SGHVS and CDR2 is FQNEAQ in the germline V gene. The CDR3 here is CASSSLTSGGAGEQFF. DNA for the CDR3: TGTGCCAGCAGCTCGCTGACTAGCGGGGGGGCCGGTGAGCAGTTCTTC. Full variable domain (rest looked up from reference TRBV7-8 and TRBJ2-1): GAGVSQSPRYKVAKRGQDVALRCDPISGHVSLFWYQQALGQGPEFLTYFQNEAQLDKSGLPSDRFFAERPEGSVSTLKIQRTQQEDSAVYLCASSSLTSGGAGEQFFGPGTRLTVL.

This chain links TRBV27 with TRBJ2-2, with TRBD2 identical over 12 bases. The trim removed 4 bases at V and 8 bases at J, leaving 5 bases unmatched. CDR3 length: 15 residues. Germline CDR1 MNHEY, CDR2 SMNVEV (reference sequence). The CDR3 region is CASSSHGTSGGELFF. The DNA of the CDR3 is TGTGCCAGCAGTTCTCACGGGACTAGCGGGGGGGAGCTGTTTTTT.

The chain carries TRBV2 and TRBJ2-1; TRBD2 agrees at 8 bases. CDR1 SNHLY and CDR2 FYNNEI come from the germline V gene. This CDR3 comprises 15 residues. The V segment lost 4 bases and the J segment 4 bases; nucleotides outside the gene matches: 6. In DNA form, the CDR3 reads TGTGCCAGCAGTGGGGTAGCGGGGAAGTACAATGAGCAGTTCTTC. It codes for CASSGVAGKYNEQFF.

The V and J genes are TRBV5-4 and TRBJ2-4, with TRBD1 matching 8 bases. V shed 4 bases, J shed 1 base, and the junction held 10 bases outside the gene matches. The germline gives CDR1 SGHNT, CDR2 YYREEE (reference sequence). CDR3 size: 17 residues. CDR3 bases: TGTGCCAGCAGCCCCGATCAGGGGGCGGGGGCCAAAAACATTCAGTACTTC. Translated, it gives CASSPDQGAGAKNIQYF.

The chain carries TRBV20-1 and TRBJ1-2; D is unclear. This CDR3 has 14 amino acids. V was pared by 3 bases and J by 8 bases, with 19 bases between. Germline V gene sequence: CDR1 DFQATT, CDR2 SNEGSKA (reference sequence). CDR3 in amino acids: CSASPLNPVAGYTF. DNA of the CDR3: TGCAGTGCTAGTCCCCTTAATCCCGTCGCGGGCTACACCTTC.

The chain combines TRBV5-4 with TRBJ1-6, with unresolved D. This CDR3 has 16 amino acids. Per the germline V gene, CDR1 is SGHNT and CDR2 is YYREEE (reference sequence). V was clipped by 1 base and J by 3 bases, with 11 bases between them. CDR3 loop: CASSLPGMGYNSPLHF. The CDR3 DNA reads as TGTGCCAGCAGCTTGCCTGGGATGGGCTATAATTCACCCCTCCACTTT.

The chain's CDR3 is CSAPANYEQYF. CDR3 nucleotides: TGCAGTGCTCCCGCAAACTACGAGCAGTACTTC. The chain links TRBV20-1 to TRBJ2-7, with D uncertain. In germline, CDR1 is DFQATT, CDR2 SNEGSKA (reference sequence). V was clipped by 5 bases and J by 3 bases, with 8 bases between them. The CDR3 is 11 amino acids.

The chain employs TRBV18 and TRBJ1-2; TRBD1 might be the D (6 bases). CDR1 and CDR2 from the germline V gene are KGHSH and LQKENI. The length of the CDR3 is 14 residues. The V end lost 6 bases, the J end lost 4 bases, and 15 bases lay between the germline ends. The CDR3 nucleotides read TGTGCCAGCTCCTCGACCCGGGACATCTATGGCTACACCTTC. The encoded protein is CASSSTRDIYGYTF.

The chain combines TRBV7-9 with TRBJ1-2; D perhaps matches TRBD1 (5 bases). Looked up from germline, CDR1 is SEHNR and CDR2 is FQNEAQ (reference sequence). V was cut by 7 bases and J by 4 bases, with 13 bases left in between. The CDR3 sequence is 13 residues long. The CDR3 sequence is CASKGPGIYGYTF. For the CDR3, the DNA is TGTGCCAGCAAAGGGCCAGGGATCTATGGCTACACCTTC.

The chain joins TRBV5-4 to TRBJ2-2; 10 bases fit TRBD1. There are 15 residues in the CDR3. Germline assignment: CDR1 SGHNT and CDR2 YYREEE (reference sequence). V lost 9 bases to trimming and J lost 4 bases; unmatched junction nucleotides: 9. The CDR3 coding sequence is TGTGCCATCAAACCGGGACAGGGGACCACCGGGGAGCTGTTTTTT. Encoded protein: CAIKPGQGTTGELFF.

The genes are TRBV6-6 and TRBJ1-3; D possibly corresponds to TRBD1 (6 bases). CDR3 size: 15 residues. Per germline, CDR1 MNHNY and CDR2 SVGAGI (reference sequence). V gave up 2 bases and J gave up 6 bases, with 14 bases separating them. The CDR3 loop is CASSYGGLGTNTIYF. The CDR3, as DNA: TGTGCCAGCAGTTACGGGGGGCTAGGTACAAACACCATATATTTT.

This clone was counted a single time. The CDR3 reads CASSDLLAWGNSPLHF. The DNA for the CDR3 is TGTGCCAGCAGTGACCTCTTAGCTTGGGGGAATTCACCCCTCCACTTT. V is TRBV6-1 and J is TRBJ1-6; possible D gene TRBD1, 5 bases. Germline CDR1 MNHNS, CDR2 SASEGT. The CDR3 is 16 residues long. Trimming left V 3 bases short and J 7 bases short, with 16 bases between.

The rearrangement links TRBV6-2 or TRBV6-3 to TRBJ2-3; 14 bases map to TRBD2. CDR3 length: 17 amino acids. Germline V gene data show CDR1 as MNHEY and CDR2 as SVGEGT. V trimming: 6 bases; J trimming: 2 bases; junction bases outside the gene matches: 7. DNA of the CDR3: TGTGCCAGCAGCCCCGTGGGACTAGCGGGGGCCACAGATACGCAGTATTTT. Amino acids: CASSPVGLAGATDTQYF.

The chain uses TRBV9 and TRBJ2-3, with 7 bases that match TRBD2. The germline V gene encodes CDR1 SGDLS and CDR2 YYNGEE. The trim removed 4 bases at V and 5 bases at J, leaving 13 bases unmatched. The CDR3 is 16 amino acids. The CDR3 DNA reads as TGTGCCAGCAGCCCGTTCGGCGGGGGAGGAGTAGATACGCAGTATTTT. This translates into CASSPFGGGGVDTQYF.

The chain uses TRBV10-1 and TRBJ2-7, with 9 bases identical to TRBD1. CDR1 is WNHNN, CDR2 SYGVQD, per germline (reference sequence). The CDR3 totals 18 residues. V dropped 5 bases and J dropped 2; count of bases not matched to a gene: 16. CDR3 DNA: TGCGCCAGCAGTACCCCGGGGACAGGGTTATATCCTACCTACGAGCAGTACTTC. Its translation is CASSTPGTGLYPTYEQYF.

CDR3 in amino acids: CASSYSAGYEQYF. The CDR3 DNA is TGTGCCAGCAGTTACAGTGCTGGATACGAGCAGTACTTC. The gene calls are TRBV6-5 and TRBJ2-7; D uncertain. Trimming pared 2 bases from V and 4 bases from J, leaving 9 bases between. The CDR3 is 13 residues long. Germline V gene lookup returns CDR1 MNHEY and CDR2 SVGAGI.

The chain has TRBV12-3 or TRBV12-4 and TRBJ1-2; 7 bases match TRBD1. This CDR3 has 13 amino acids. The V and J ends lost 5 bases and 5 bases, in that order; junction bases with no gene match: 5. CDR3 residues: CASSTGQLYGYTF. The CDR3 DNA sequence: TGTGCCAGCAGTACGGGACAGCTATATGGCTACACCTTC.

This clone turned up a few times. V and J are TRBV10-3 and TRBJ1-2; 7 bases agree with TRBD1. The J segment lost 14 bases and the V segment lost 6 bases, leaving 9 bases of the junction unmatched. The length of the CDR3 is 11 residues. Germline V gives CDR1 ENHRY, CDR2 SYGVKD. CDR3 sequence: CAIRNQDRLTF. The CDR3 coding sequence is TGTGCCATCAGGAATCAGGACAGGCTTACCTTC.

This chain uses TRBV7-6 with TRBJ2-1, with 8 bases fitting TRBD2. Losses at the gene ends were 3 bases for V and 7 bases for J; bases not matched to a gene: 8. This CDR3 has 15 residues. CDR1 and CDR2 (germline): SGHVS, FNYEAQ. The DNA for the CDR3 is TGTGCCAGCAGCTTTCCTAGCGGGCGGGTTAATGAGCAGTTCTTC. It specifies CASSFPSGRVNEQFF.

The genes are TRBV7-9 and TRBJ1-1; TRBD1 is a possible D gene (6 bases). Trimming cost V 5 bases and J 1 base, with 14 bases left between them. The CDR3 has 15 residues. Looked up from germline, CDR1 is SEHNR and CDR2 is FQNEAQ (reference sequence). The CDR3 DNA follows: TGTGCCAGCAGCCGGACCAAGACAGGGAACACTGAAGCTTTCTTT. Protein sequence: CASSRTKTGNTEAFF.

The chain uses TRBV4-2 and TRBJ2-3; D assignment may be TRBD1 or TRBD2 (5 bases each). CDR3 length equals 16 residues. The V end lost 1 base, the J end lost 6 bases, and 17 bases lay between the germline ends. Germline V gene sequence: CDR1 LGHNA, CDR2 YNFKEQ. The CDR3 reads CASSQGIPVGVDTQYF. CDR3 in DNA: TGTGCCAGCAGCCAAGGAATTCCTGTGGGGGTGGATACGCAGTATTTT.

The V and J genes are TRBV25-1 and TRBJ2-2; possible D gene TRBD1, 6 bases. Germline V gene lookup returns CDR1 MGHDK and CDR2 SYGVNS. The CDR3 extends over 15 amino acids. Trimming cost V 7 bases and J 4 bases, with 16 bases left between them. Written as DNA, the CDR3 is TGTGCCAGCACACTATCAGGGGTTACCACCGGGGAGCTGTTTTTT. It encodes CASTLSGVTTGELFF.